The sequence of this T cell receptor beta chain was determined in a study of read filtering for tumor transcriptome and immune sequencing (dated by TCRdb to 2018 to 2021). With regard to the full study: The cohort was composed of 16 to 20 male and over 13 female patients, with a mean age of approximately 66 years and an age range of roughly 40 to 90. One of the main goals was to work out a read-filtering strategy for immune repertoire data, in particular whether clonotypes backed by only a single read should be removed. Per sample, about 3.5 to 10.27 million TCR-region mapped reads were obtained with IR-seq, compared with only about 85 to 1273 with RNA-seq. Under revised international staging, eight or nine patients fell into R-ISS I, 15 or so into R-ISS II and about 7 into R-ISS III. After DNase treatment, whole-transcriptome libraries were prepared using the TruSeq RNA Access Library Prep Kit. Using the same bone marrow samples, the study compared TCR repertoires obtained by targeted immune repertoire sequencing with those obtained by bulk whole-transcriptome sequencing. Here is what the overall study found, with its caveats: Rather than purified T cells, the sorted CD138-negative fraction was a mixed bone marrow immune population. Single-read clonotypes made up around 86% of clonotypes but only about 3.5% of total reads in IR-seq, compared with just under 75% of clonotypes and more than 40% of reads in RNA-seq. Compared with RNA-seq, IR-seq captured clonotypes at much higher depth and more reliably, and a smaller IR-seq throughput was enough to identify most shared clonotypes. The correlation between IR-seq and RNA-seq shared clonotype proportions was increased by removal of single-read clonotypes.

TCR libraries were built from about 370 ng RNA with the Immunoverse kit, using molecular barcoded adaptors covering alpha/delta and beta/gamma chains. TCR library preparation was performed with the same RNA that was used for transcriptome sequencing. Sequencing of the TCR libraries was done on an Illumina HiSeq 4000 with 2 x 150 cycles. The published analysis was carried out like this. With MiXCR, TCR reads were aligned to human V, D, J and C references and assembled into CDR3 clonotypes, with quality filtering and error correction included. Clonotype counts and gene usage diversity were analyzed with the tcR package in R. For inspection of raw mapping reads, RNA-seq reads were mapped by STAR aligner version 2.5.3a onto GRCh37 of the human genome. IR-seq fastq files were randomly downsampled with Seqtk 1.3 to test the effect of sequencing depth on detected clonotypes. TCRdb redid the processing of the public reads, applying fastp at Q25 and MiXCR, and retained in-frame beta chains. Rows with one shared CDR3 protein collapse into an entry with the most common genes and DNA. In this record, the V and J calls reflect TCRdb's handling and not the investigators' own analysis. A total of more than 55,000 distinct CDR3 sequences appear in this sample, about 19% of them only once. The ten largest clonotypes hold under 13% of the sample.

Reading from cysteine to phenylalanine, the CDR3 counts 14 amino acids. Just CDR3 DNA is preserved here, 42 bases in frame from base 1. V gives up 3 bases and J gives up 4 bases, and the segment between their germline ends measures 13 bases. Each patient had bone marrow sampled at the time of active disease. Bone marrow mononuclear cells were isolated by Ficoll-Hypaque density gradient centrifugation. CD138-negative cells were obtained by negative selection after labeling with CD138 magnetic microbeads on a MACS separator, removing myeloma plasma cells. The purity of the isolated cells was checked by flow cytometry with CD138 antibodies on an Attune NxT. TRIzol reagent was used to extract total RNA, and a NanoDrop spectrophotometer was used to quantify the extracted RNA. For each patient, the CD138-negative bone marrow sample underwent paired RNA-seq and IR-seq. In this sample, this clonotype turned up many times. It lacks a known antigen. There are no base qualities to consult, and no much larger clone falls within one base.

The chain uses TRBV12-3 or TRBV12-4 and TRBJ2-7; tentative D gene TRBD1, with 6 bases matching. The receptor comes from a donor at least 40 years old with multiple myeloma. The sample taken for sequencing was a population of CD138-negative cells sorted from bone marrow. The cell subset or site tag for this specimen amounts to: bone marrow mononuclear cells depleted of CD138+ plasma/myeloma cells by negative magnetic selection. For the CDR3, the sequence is CASSFARGLYEQYF. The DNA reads TGTGCCAGCAGTTTCGCCAGGGGATTGTACGAGCAGTACTTC.